The rows below give T cell receptor beta chains drawn from one sample of a study of cytomegalovirus exposure and HLA in healthy donors. Clones were sequenced by immunoSEQ multiplex PCR, and TCRdb holds only the in-frame ones, with some missing. The table has 150,000 to 200,000 clones, 81% seen once. What was sequenced was PBMCs. Receptors were obtained from a man between 18 and 35 years old in good health and CMV-seronegative. The CDR3 runs from the conserved cysteine through the conserved F or W. D genes are given only for firm matches. A clone size is listed for some rows: how often the clone was seen (once, few, many), or a class if it is expanded.

D gene | J gene | V gene | clone size | CDR3 length | CDR3 protein | CDR3 DNA
- | TRBJ1-1 | TRBV27 | - | 16 | CASPPRVSQKNTEAFF | TGTGCCAGTCCCCCTCGGGTCAGCCAAAAAAACACTGAAGCTTTCTTT
TRBD1 | TRBJ2-7 | TRBV19 | - | 12 | CASKGTGVEQYF | TGTGCCAGTAAGGGGACAGGGGTCGAGCAGTACTTC
- | TRBJ1-4 | TRBV5-1 | once | 13 | CASASTGGDKLFF | TGCGCCAGCGCTTCGACAGGTGGGGATAAACTGTTTTTT
- | TRBJ1-2 | TRBV5-6 | - | 13 | CASSLGRAYGYTF | TGTGCCAGCAGCCTCGGGAGGGCCTATGGCTACACCTTC
TRBD1 | TRBJ1-5 | TRBV4-1 | once | 14 | CASSRDRANQPQHF | TGCGCCAGCAGCCGTGACAGGGCCAATCAGCCCCAGCATTTT
- | TRBJ1-1 | TRBV30 | - | 11 | CAWGPNTEAFF | TGTGCCTGGGGCCCGAACACTGAAGCTTTCTTT
TRBD2 | TRBJ2-1 | TRBV6-5 | - | 15 | CASSYSGGFYNEQFF | TGTGCCAGCAGTTATAGCGGGGGTTTCTACAATGAGCAGTTCTTC
- | TRBJ2-4 | TRBV9 | - | 13 | CASSVDSGNIQYF | TGTGCCAGCAGCGTAGATAGCGGAAACATTCAGTACTTC
- | TRBJ2-1 | TRBV1 | - | 13 | CTSSQGLNNEQFF | TGCACCAGCAGCCAAGGACTAAACAATGAGCAGTTCTTC
- | TRBJ2-5 | TRBV5-6 | - | 14 | CASSLSSSLVTQYF | TGTGCCAGCAGCTTGAGCTCATCCCTGGTGACCCAGTACTTC
- | TRBJ1-2 | TRBV7-9 | - | 14 | CASSLGARDYGYTF | TGTGCCAGCAGCTTAGGGGCGAGAGACTATGGCTACACCTTC
- | TRBJ1-2 | TRBV25-1 | - | 13 | CASITGPHYGYTF | TGTGCCAGCATTACAGGGCCCCACTATGGCTACACCTTC
TRBD2 | TRBJ2-7 | TRBV28 | - | 15 | CATQTLAGGPSEQYF | TGTGCCACCCAAACCCTAGCGGGAGGGCCCAGCGAGCAGTACTTC
TRBD2 | TRBJ2-3 | TRBV6-5 | few | 14 | CASSLGLAGDTQYF | TGTGCCAGCAGCCTAGGACTAGCGGGAGATACGCAGTATTTT
TRBD2 | TRBJ2-1 | TRBV10-1 | - | 15 | CASSPSGSGYNEQFF | TGCGCCAGCAGCCCTAGCGGGAGTGGCTACAATGAGCAGTTCTTC
TRBD2 | TRBJ2-5 | TRBV7-9 | - | 17 | CASSLGVSGRAQETQYF | TGTGCCAGCAGCTTAGGGGTTAGCGGGAGGGCACAAGAGACCCAGTACTTC
- | TRBJ1-2 | TRBV28 | - | 15 | CASSPWTETNYGYTF | TGTGCCAGCAGCCCATGGACAGAGACTAACTATGGCTACACCTTC
- | TRBJ1-1 | TRBV30 | - | 13 | CAWRQGANTEAFF | TGTGCCTGGAGACAGGGCGCGAACACTGAAGCTTTCTTT
TRBD2 | TRBJ2-2 | TRBV4-2 | once | 16 | CASSPLGAGGTGELFF | TGTGCCAGCAGCCCTCTAGGAGCGGGAGGCACCGGGGAGCTGTTTTTT
- | TRBJ1-4 | TRBV7-2 | - | 13 | CASSRPTARGLFF | TGTGCCAGCAGCCGACCGACGGCAAGGGGACTGTTTTTT
TRBD1 | TRBJ1-6 | TRBV7-2 | - | 17 | CASSLAGTVVFGSPLHF | TGTGCCAGCAGCTTAGCAGGGACAGTGGTCTTTGGATCACCCCTCCACTTT
- | TRBJ2-7 | TRBV29-1 | - | 13 | CSVEGQVRYEQYF | TGCAGCGTTGAAGGGCAGGTGCGATACGAGCAGTACTTC
- | TRBJ2-1 | TRBV30 | - | 14 | CAWSVLRDYNEQFF | TGTGCCTGGAGTGTACTCCGGGACTACAATGAGCAGTTCTTC
TRBD2 | TRBJ2-1 | TRBV5-4 | few | 16 | CASSLMASGSVNEQFF | TGTGCCAGCAGCTTGATGGCTAGCGGGAGTGTGAATGAGCAGTTCTTC
TRBD2 | TRBJ2-3 | TRBV7-9 | once | 14 | CASRLAGVADTQYF | TGTGCCAGCAGGTTAGCGGGAGTGGCAGATACGCAGTATTTT
- | TRBJ2-1 | TRBV28 | - | 16 | CASSKDRASSYNEQFF | TGTGCCAGCAGTAAGGACAGAGCGTCATCCTACAATGAGCAGTTCTTC
TRBD2 | TRBJ2-2 | TRBV7-3 | few | 15 | CASSNSGRGTGELFF | TGTGCCAGCAGCAATAGCGGGAGAGGCACCGGGGAGCTGTTTTTT
- | TRBJ2-3 | TRBV9 | - | 14 | CASSVEGEADTQYF | TGTGCCAGCAGCGTAGAGGGGGAAGCAGATACGCAGTATTTT
TRBD1 | TRBJ2-5 | TRBV9 | - | 14 | CASSVMGQGETQYF | TGTGCCAGCAGCGTCATGGGACAGGGAGAGACCCAGTACTTC
- | TRBJ2-7 | TRBV19 | - | 15 | CASSTRDSILYEQYF | TGTGCCAGTAGTACAAGGGACTCTATCCTCTACGAGCAGTACTTC
- | TRBJ1-2 | TRBV7-3 | - | 17 | CASSLMGPGLQNYGYTF | TGTGCCAGCAGCTTAATGGGCCCAGGACTTCAGAACTATGGCTACACCTTC
TRBD1 | TRBJ2-7 | TRBV27 | - | 14 | CASRSQGVGYEQYF | TGTGCCAGCAGATCACAGGGGGTAGGATACGAGCAGTACTTC